The present T cell receptor beta chain was sequenced within a study of T cell repertoires in cytomegalovirus infection. The overall study: Evidence of both CMV infection and a matching HLA type came from public TCR beta signatures.

TCRdb called the reads again in MiXCR, with one record for every CDR3 protein. The repertoire holds about 740,000 distinct CDR3 sequences, with approximately 40% as singletons. Trimming left V 4 bases short and J 8 bases short, with 14 bases between. The CDR3 has 14 residues. The V gene's germline CDR1 is MNHEY and CDR2 SVGEGT. The TCR originated in a human donor in good health (CMV status not recorded). Some clones in this sample may be carry-over from other donors' samples. The rearrangement uses TRBV6-2 or TRBV6-3 and TRBJ2-2, with D tentatively TRBD2 (5 bases). Sample: PBMCs. Written as DNA, the CDR3 is TGTGCCAGCAGTTTGAACGGGGATCGAGGGGAGCTGTTTTTT. Residues: CASSLNGDRGELFF.